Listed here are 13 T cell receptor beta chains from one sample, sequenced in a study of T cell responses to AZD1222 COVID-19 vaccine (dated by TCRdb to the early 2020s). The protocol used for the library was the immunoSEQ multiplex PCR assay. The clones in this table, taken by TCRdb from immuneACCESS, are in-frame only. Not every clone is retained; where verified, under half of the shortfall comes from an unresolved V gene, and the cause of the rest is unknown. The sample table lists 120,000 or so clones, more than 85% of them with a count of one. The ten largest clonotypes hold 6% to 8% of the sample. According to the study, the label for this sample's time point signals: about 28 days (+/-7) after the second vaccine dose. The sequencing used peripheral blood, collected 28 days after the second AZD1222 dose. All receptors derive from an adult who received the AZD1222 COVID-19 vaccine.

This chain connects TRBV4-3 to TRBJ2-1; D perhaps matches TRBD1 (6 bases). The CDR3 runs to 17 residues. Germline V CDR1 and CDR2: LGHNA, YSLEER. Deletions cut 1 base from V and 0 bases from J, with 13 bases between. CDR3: CASSQGTGHSSYNEQFF. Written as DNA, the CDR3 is TGCGCCAGCAGCCAAGGGACGGGACACAGCTCCTACAATGAGCAGTTCTTC.

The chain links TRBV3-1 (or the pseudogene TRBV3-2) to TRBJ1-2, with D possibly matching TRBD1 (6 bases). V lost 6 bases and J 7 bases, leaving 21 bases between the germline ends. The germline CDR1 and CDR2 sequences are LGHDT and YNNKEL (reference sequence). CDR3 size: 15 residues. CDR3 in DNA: TGTGCCAGCAGTCACACCCCCACAGGGAGTTCTGGCTACACCTTC. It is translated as CASSHTPTGSSGYTF.

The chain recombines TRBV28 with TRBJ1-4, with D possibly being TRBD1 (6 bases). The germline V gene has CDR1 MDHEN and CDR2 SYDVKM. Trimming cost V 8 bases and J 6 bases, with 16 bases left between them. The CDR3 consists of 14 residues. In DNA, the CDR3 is TGTGCCAGCGAAACAGGGCAGGGTGATGAAAAACTGTTTTTT. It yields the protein CASETGQGDEKLFF. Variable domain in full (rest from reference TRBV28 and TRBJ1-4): DVKVTQSSRYLVKRTGEKVFLECVQDMDHENMFWYRQDPGLGLRLIYFSYDVKMKEKGDIPEGYSVSREKKERFSLILESASTNQTSMYLCASETGQGDEKLFFGSGTQLSVL.

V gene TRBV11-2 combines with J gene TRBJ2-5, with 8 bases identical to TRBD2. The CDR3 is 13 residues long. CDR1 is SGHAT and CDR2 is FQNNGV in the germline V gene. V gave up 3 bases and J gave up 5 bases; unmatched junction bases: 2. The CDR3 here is CASSFRGGETQYF. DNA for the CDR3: TGTGCCAGCAGCTTTCGGGGGGGGGAGACCCAGTACTTC.

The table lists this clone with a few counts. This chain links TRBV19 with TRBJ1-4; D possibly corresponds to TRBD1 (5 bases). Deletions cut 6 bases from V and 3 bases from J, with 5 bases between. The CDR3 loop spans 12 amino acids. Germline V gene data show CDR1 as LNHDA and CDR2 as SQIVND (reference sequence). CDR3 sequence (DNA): TGTGCCAGTAGAGGGGCTAATGAAAAACTGTTTTTT. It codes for CASRGANEKLFF.

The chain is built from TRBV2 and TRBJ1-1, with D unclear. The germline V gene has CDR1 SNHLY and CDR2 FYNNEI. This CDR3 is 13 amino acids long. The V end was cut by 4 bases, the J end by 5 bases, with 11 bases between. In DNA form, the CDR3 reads TGTGCCAGCAGTGGACCGATTGGGACTGAAGCTTTCTTT. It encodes CASSGPIGTEAFF.

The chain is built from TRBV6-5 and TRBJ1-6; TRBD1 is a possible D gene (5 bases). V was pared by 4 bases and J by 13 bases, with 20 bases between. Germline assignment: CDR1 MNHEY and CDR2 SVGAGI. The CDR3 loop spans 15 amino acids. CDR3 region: CASSSRTGTFGPLHF. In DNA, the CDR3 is TGTGCCAGCAGTTCTCGGACGGGGACTTTCGGCCCCCTCCACTTT.

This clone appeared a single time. The DNA for the CDR3 is TGTGCCAGCAGCTTAGCTCCGGGGAGCTCCTACAATGAGCAGTTCTTC. Translated: CASSLAPGSSYNEQFF. The gene calls are TRBV7-9 and TRBJ2-1; the D gene is possibly TRBD2 (5 bases). V lost 0 bases and J 0 bases, leaving 9 bases between the germline ends. Germline CDR1 SEHNR, CDR2 FQNEAQ (reference sequence). CDR3 length: 16 residues.

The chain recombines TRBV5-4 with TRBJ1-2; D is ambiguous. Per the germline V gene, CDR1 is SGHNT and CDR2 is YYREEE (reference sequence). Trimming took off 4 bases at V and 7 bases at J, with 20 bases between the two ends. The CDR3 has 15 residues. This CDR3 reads CASSPDTGLRVGYTF. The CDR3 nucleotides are TGTGCCAGCAGCCCAGACACGGGGTTAAGGGTTGGCTACACCTTC.

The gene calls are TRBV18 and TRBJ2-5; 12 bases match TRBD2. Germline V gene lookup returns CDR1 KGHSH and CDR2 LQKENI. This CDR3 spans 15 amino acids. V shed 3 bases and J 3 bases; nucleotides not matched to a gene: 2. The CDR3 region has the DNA TGTGCCAGCTCACCGACTAGCGGGGGAGAAGAGACCCAGTACTTC. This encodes CASSPTSGGEETQYF.

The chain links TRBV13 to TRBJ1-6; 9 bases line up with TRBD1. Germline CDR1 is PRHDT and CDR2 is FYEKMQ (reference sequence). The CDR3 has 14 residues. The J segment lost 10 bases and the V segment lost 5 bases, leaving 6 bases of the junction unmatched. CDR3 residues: CASSPGQGSSPLHF. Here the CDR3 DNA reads TGTGCCAGCAGCCCGGGACAGGGTAGCTCACCCCTCCACTTT. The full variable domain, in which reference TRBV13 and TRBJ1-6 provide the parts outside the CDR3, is AAGVIQSPRHLIKEKRETATLKCYPIPRHDTVYWYQQGPGQDPQFLISFYEKMQSDKGSIPDRFSAQQFSDYHSELNMSSLELGDSALYFCASSPGQGSSPLHFGNGTRLTVT.

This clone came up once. CDR3: CASSQDATGWEETQYF. The CDR3 DNA follows: TGTGCCAGCAGCCAAGATGCGACAGGGTGGGAAGAGACCCAGTACTTC. The chain uses TRBV14 and TRBJ2-5; TRBD1 matches 7 bases. The germline V gene has CDR1 SGHDN and CDR2 FVKESK. The length of the CDR3 is 16 residues. V lost 0 bases and J lost 3; bases outside the gene matches: 7. The full variable domain, rest sourced from reference TRBV14 and TRBJ2-5, is EAGVTQFPSHSVIEKGQTVTLRCDPISGHDNLYWYRRVMGKEIKFLLHFVKESKQDESGMPNNRFLAERTGGTYSTLKVQPAELEDSGVYFCASSQDATGWEETQYFGPGTRLLVL.

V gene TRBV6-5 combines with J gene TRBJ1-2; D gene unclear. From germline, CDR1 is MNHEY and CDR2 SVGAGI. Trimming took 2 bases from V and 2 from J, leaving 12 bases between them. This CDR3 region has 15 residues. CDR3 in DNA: TGTGCCAGCAGTTACAGGCCGGCTGCGAACTATGGCTACACCTTC. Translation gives CASSYRPAANYGYTF.